The source of this T cell receptor beta chain is a study of Ad26.COV2.S vaccination and SARS-CoV-2 variants. At the level of the study: COV1001, an Ad26.COV2.S trial, supplied this vaccine-arm donor.

Specified treatment: roughly 18 received Ad26.COV2.S at low or high dose, single or two shots; 5 received placebo; per-sample allocation not given. Specimen acquisition occurred on day 63 following the initial vaccine or placebo injection. Aged 18-55 years, donor was enrolled in Boston around 2020. Vaccine was an Ad26 vector expressing Wuhan-strain SARS-CoV-2 spike. TCRdb keeps only in-frame clones here, not all; method: immunoSEQ multiplex PCR. The table shows roughly 700,000 clones, with around 92% occurring only once. The sequence was collected from a person between 18 and 65 years old who received the Ad26.COV2.S COVID-19 vaccine or a placebo. The material was peripheral blood, obtained in a trial of Ad26.COV2.S vaccine versus placebo.

CDR3 in amino acids: CASRLLGTTNTGELFF. CDR3 in DNA: TGTGCCAGTAGACTCCTGGGGACAACGAACACCGGGGAGCTGTTTTTT. The chain carries TRBV19 and TRBJ2-2, with a possible D match to TRBD1 (6 bases). The CDR3 has 16 residues. Trimming stripped 6 bases from V and 0 bases from J, with 14 bases between. Germline CDR1 reads LNHDA; CDR2 reads SQIVND (reference sequence).